This TCR beta chain stems from a study of blood T cell repertoires in COVID-19. In the original processing: Using reference gene primer amplification, nucleated cell counts were estimated. Assay used: immunoSEQ multiplex PCR; TCRdb lists only in-frame clones, some missing. From that table come the V and J calls and clone size; the DNA was used to work out D and trimming. The sample has 250,000 to 400,000 clones, roughly 89% seen once. Participant age was roughly 18 to 95 years, and participants resided in roughly 24 US areas. Each participant's cohort was designated according to participant-reported clinical history. Looked up from germline, CDR1 is MNHEY and CDR2 is SMNVEV (reference sequence). The CDR3 runs 16 residues. Losses at the gene ends were 2 bases for V and 7 bases for J; bases not matched to a gene: 14.

The rearrangement joins TRBV27 to TRBJ2-7; 7 nucleotides align to TRBD2. The sequencing sample was made of PBMCs or T cells enriched from blood (not recorded which). This receptor was identified in a man in his fifties or sixties who had recovered from COVID-19. The CDR3 region is CASSLRFLAEIREQYF. The CDR3 region has the DNA TGTGCCAGCAGTTTAAGGTTTCTAGCGGAAATAAGAGAGCAGTACTTC.